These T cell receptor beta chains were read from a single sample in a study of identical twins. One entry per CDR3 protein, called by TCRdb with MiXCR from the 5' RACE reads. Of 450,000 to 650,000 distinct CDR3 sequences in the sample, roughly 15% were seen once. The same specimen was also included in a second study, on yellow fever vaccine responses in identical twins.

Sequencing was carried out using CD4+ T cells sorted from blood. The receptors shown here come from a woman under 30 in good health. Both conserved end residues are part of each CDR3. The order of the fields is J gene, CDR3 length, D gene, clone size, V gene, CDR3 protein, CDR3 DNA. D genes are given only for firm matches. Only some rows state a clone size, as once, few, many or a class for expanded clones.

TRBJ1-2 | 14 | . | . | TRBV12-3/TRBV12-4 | CASSFTGLDYGYTF | TGTGCCAGCAGTTTCACCGGACTCGACTATGGCTACACCTTC
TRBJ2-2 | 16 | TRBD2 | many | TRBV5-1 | CASSLLAGVGTGELFF | TGCGCCAGCAGCTTACTAGCGGGAGTTGGCACCGGGGAGCTGTTTTTT
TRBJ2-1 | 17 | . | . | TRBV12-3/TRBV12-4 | CASSNPQRSDSYNEQFF | TGTGCCAGCAGTAACCCACAGAGGTCAGACTCCTACAATGAGCAGTTCTTC
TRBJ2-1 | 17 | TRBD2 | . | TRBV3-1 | CASSQGGRAGVANEQFF | TGTGCCAGCAGCCAAGGAGGTCGGGCGGGGGTTGCGAATGAGCAGTTCTTC
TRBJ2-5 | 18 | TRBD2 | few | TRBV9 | CASSVRPSGRGPQETQYF | TGTGCCAGCAGCGTCCGGCCTAGCGGGAGAGGCCCACAAGAGACCCAGTACTTC
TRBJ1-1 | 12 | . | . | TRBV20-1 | CSASRLDTEAFF | TGCAGTGCTTCCCGGTTGGACACTGAAGCTTTCTTT
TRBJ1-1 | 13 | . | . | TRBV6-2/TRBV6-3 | CASSGTTGTEAFF | TGTGCCAGCAGTGGGACCACTGGCACTGAAGCTTTCTTT
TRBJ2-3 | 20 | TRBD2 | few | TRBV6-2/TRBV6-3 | CASSYSGLAGGLSHADTQYF | TGTGCCAGCAGTTACTCCGGACTAGCGGGGGGGCTTAGTCACGCAGATACGCAGTATTTT
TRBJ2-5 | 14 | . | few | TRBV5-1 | CASSSHKFFWTQYF | TGCGCCAGCAGTTCCCACAAGTTCTTTTGGACCCAGTACTTC
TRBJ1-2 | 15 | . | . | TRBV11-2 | CASSRGGTLKNGYTF | TGTGCCAGCAGCCGGGGCGGGACACTGAAGAATGGCTACACCTTC
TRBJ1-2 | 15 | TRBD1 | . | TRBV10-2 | CASSEAGQGLYGYTF | TGCGCCAGCAGTGAAGCCGGACAGGGCCTCTATGGCTACACCTTC
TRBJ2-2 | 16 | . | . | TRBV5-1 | CASSLGEAANTGELFF | TGCGCCAGCAGCTTGGGGGAGGCCGCGAACACCGGGGAGCTGTTTTTT
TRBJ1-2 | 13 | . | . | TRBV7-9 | CASSRDGYYGYTF | TGTGCCAGCAGCCGGGACGGATACTATGGCTACACCTTC
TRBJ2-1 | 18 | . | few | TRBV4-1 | CASSQDRAAGRSYNEQFF | TGCGCCAGCAGCCAAGACCGAGCGGCGGGTAGATCCTACAATGAGCAGTTCTTC
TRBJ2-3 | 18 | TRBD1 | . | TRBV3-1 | CALCFSIGTGARTDTQYF | TGTGCCCTCTGTTTTTCGATCGGGACAGGGGCCCGCACAGATACGCAGTATTTT
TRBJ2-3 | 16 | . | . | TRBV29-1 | CSAEGRVRPSTDTQYF | TGCAGCGCTGAAGGGCGAGTCAGGCCCAGCACAGATACGCAGTATTTT
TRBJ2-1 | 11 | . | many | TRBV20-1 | CSAWEFNEQFF | TGCAGTGCCTGGGAGTTTAATGAGCAGTTCTTC
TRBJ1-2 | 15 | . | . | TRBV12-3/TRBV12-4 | CASSPTKDANYGYTF | TGTGCCAGCAGTCCCACGAAGGACGCTAACTATGGCTACACCTTC
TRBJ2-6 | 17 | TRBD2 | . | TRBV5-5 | CASSLRAGGTGANVLTF | TGTGCCAGCAGCTTAAGAGCGGGAGGGACTGGGGCCAACGTCCTGACTTTC
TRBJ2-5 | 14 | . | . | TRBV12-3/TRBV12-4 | CASSFRTLGETQYF | TGTGCCAGCAGTTTCAGGACCCTGGGGGAGACCCAGTACTTC
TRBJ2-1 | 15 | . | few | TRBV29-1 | CSVEGQASSYNEQFF | TGCAGCGTTGAAGGACAGGCCAGCTCCTACAATGAGCAGTTCTTC
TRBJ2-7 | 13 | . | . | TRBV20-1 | CSAIPRVTYEQYF | TGCAGTGCTATCCCTCGGGTCACCTACGAGCAGTACTTC
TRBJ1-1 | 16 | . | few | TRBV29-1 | CSVEAAGPVGNTEAFF | TGCAGCGTTGAAGCCGCAGGGCCGGTGGGGAACACTGAAGCTTTCTTT
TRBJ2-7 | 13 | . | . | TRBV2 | CASKGDRSYEQYF | TGTGCCAGCAAGGGGGACCGGTCCTACGAGCAGTACTTC
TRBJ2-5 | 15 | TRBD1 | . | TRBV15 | CATSREAGGMETQYF | TGTGCCACCAGCAGAGAGGCAGGGGGCATGGAGACCCAGTACTTC
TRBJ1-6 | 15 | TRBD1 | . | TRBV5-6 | CASSLVPGQGSPLHF | TGTGCCAGCAGCTTGGTCCCGGGACAGGGTTCACCCCTCCACTTT
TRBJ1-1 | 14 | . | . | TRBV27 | CASSFNGVGTEAFF | TGTGCCAGCAGTTTCAACGGGGTCGGCACTGAAGCTTTCTTT
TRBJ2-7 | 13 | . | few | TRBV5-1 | CASTGASSYEQYF | TGCGCCAGCACAGGGGCAAGCTCCTACGAGCAGTACTTC
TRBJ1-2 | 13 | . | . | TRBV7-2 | CASSLVLGFGYTF | TGTGCCAGCAGCTTAGTGTTGGGGTTTGGCTACACCTTC
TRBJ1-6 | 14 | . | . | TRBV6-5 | CASSYTQYNSPLHF | TGTGCCAGCAGTTACACACAGTATAATTCACCCCTCCACTTT
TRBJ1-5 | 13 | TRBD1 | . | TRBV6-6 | CASSLQGAQPQHF | TGTGCCAGCAGTTTACAGGGGGCCCAGCCCCAGCATTTT
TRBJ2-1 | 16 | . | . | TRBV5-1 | CASSPRAVATNNEQFF | TGCGCCAGCAGCCCGCGGGCCGTAGCGACAAACAATGAGCAGTTCTTC
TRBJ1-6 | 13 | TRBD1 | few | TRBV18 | CASSETGASPLHF | TGTGCCAGCTCAGAGACAGGGGCTTCACCCCTCCACTTT
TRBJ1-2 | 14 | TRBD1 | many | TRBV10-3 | CAISELTGTYGYTF | TGTGCCATCAGTGAGTTGACAGGGACCTATGGCTACACCTTC
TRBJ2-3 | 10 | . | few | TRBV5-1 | CASSSDTQYF | TGCGCCAGCAGCTCAGATACGCAGTATTTT
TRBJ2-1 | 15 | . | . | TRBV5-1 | CASSLWSSSYNEQFF | TGCGCCAGCAGCTTGTGGAGCAGCTCCTACAATGAGCAGTTCTTC
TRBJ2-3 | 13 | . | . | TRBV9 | CASTKALTDTQYF | TGTGCCAGCACCAAAGCACTCACAGATACGCAGTATTTT
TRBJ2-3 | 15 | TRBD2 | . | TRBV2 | CASSETAGGMYTQYF | TGTGCCAGCAGTGAGACGGCGGGAGGGATGTATACGCAGTATTTT
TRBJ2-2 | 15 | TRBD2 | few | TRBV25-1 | CASSTLAENTGELFF | TGTGCCAGCAGTACCCTAGCGGAAAACACCGGGGAGCTGTTTTTT
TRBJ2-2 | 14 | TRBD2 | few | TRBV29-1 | CSGGTSGGTGELFF | TGCAGCGGAGGGACTAGCGGGGGCACCGGGGAGCTGTTTTTT
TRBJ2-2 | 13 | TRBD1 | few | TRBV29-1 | CSVATGFTGELFF | TGCAGCGTTGCGACAGGGTTCACCGGGGAGCTGTTTTTT
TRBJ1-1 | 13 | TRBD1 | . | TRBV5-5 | CASNPGGRTEAFF | TGTGCCAGCAACCCAGGGGGGAGGACTGAAGCTTTCTTT
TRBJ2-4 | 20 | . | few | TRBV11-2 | CASSPNPWALGNLAKNIQYF | TGTGCCAGCAGCCCTAACCCCTGGGCGCTAGGGAACCTAGCCAAAAACATTCAGTACTTC
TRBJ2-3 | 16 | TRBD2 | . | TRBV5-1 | CASSLDGGRVTDTQYF | TGCGCCAGCAGCTTGGATGGCGGGAGAGTCACAGATACGCAGTATTTT
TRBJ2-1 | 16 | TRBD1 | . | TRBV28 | CASSPTGVKAYNEQFF | TGTGCCAGCAGTCCTACAGGGGTCAAGGCCTACAATGAGCAGTTCTTC
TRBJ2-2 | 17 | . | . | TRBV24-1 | CATSDPGEWRGPGELFF | TGTGCCACCAGTGATCCGGGGGAGTGGAGGGGACCCGGGGAGCTGTTTTTT
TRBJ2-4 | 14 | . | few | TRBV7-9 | CASSFSTGRDIQYF | TGTGCCAGCAGCTTTTCGACTGGCCGGGACATTCAGTACTTC
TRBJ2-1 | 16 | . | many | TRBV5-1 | CASSFNSGTSYNEQFF | TGCGCCAGCAGCTTCAACTCCGGGACGAGCTACAATGAGCAGTTCTTC
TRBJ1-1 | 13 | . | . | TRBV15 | CATSRDYGAYAFF | TGTGCCACCAGCAGAGATTATGGGGCATACGCTTTCTTT
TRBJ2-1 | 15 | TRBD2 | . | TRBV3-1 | CASSQGAGRGNEQFF | TGTGCCAGCAGCCAGGGAGCGGGAAGGGGAAATGAGCAGTTCTTC
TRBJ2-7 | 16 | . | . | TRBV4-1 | CASSLLPPGLSYEQYF | TGCGCCAGCAGCCTTCTCCCCCCAGGTTTGTCCTACGAGCAGTACTTC
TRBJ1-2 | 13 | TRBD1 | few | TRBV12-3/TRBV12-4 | CATRTGLNYGYTF | TGTGCCACCCGGACAGGGCTTAACTATGGCTACACCTTC
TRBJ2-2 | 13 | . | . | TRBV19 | CASSRGNIGELFF | TGTGCCAGTAGTAGAGGGAATATCGGGGAGCTGTTTTTT
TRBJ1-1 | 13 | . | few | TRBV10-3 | CAISERTPTEAFF | TGTGCCATCAGTGAGCGGACCCCCACTGAAGCTTTCTTT
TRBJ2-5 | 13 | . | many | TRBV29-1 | CSVDRTSRETQYF | TGCAGCGTTGATCGGACATCAAGAGAGACCCAGTACTTC
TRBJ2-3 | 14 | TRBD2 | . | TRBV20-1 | CRVRSSGPTDTQYF | TGCAGGGTCCGATCTAGCGGACCCACAGATACGCAGTATTTT
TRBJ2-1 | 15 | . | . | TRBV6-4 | CASREGPSGINEQFF | TGTGCCAGCAGGGAGGGACCAAGTGGTATCAATGAGCAGTTCTTC
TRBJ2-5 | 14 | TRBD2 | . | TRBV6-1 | CASTLTSGQETQYF | TGTGCCAGCACCCTGACTAGCGGACAAGAGACCCAGTACTTC
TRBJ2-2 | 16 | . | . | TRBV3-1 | CASSQVTALNTGELFF | TGTGCCAGCAGCCAAGTTACGGCCTTAAACACCGGGGAGCTGTTTTTT
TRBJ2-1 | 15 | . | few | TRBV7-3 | CASRFRRGSYNEQFF | TGTGCCAGCAGGTTTCGGCGGGGCTCCTACAATGAGCAGTTCTTC